Reported below is one TCR beta chain. The antigen is unknown. These data originate in a study of long-term antiretroviral therapy in people with HIV. Across the study: The 2015 immediate-ART recommendation came about a decade after the earliest samples. Findings and limits, study-wide: Possibly under older ART regimens, blood was drawn between about 2004 and 2018.

Samples were assayed with immunoSEQ v3.0 at survey level. Produced via immunoSEQ multiplex PCR; TCRdb's table is partial and in-frame only. This table has about 16,000 clones, about 84% appearing once. J gave up 3 bases and V 3 bases, and 2 bases lay outside the gene matches. CDR1 SGHAT and CDR2 FQNNGV come from the germline V gene. CDR3 size: 14 residues. The chain combines TRBV11-2 with TRBJ2-7; 10 positions agree with TRBD1. The material was unsorted PBMCs, obtained less than 1.3 years before starting antiretroviral therapy. This TCR was recovered from a man aged 25-45 years with HIV. The CDR3 DNA reads as TGTGCCAGCAGCTTCGGACAGGGGGTCTACGAGCAGTACTTC. Its translation: CASSFGQGVYEQYF.